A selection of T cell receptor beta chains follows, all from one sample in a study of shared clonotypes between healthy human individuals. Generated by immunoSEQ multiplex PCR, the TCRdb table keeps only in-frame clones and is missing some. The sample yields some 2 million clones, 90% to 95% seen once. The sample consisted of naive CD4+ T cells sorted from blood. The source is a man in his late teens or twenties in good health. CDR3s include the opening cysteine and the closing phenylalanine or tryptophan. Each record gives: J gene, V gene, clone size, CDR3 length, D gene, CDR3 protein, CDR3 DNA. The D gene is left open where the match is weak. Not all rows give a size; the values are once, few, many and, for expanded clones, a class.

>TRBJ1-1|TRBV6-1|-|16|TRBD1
CASSGYSGTGWGQGFF
TGTGCCAGCAGTGGCTACTCCGGGACAGGGTGGGGACAGGGGTTCTTT
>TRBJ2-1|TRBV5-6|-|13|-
CASSEDYSNEQFF
TGTGCCAGCAGCGAGGACTACAGCAATGAGCAGTTCTTC
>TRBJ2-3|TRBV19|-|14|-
CASNPTGNTDTQYF
TGTGCCAGTAACCCTACAGGGAACACAGATACGCAGTATTTT
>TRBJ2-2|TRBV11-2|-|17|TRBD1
CASSPPPGQGATGELFF
TGTGCCAGCAGCCCCCCCCCGGGACAGGGGGCCACCGGGGAGCTGTTTTTT
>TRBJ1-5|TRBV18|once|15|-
CASSPSSVSNQPQHF
TGTGCCAGCTCACCATCCTCAGTTAGCAATCAGCCCCAGCATTTT
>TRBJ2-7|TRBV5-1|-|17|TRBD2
CASSLALRLAGNYEQYF
TGCGCCAGCAGCTTGGCCCTTCGATTAGCGGGGAACTACGAGCAGTACTTC
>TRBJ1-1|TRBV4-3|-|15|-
CASSQERAFPTEAFF
TGCGCCAGCAGCCAAGAACGCGCCTTCCCCACTGAAGCTTTCTTT
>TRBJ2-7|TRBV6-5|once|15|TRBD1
CASSYSMTGVYEQYF
TGTGCCAGCAGTTACTCGATGACAGGGGTCTACGAGCAGTACTTC
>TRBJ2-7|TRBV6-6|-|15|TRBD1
CASSQPDRESYEQYF
TGTGCCAGCAGCCAACCTGACAGGGAATCGTACGAGCAGTACTTC
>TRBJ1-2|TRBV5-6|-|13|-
CASSYGQSYGYTF
TGTGCCAGCAGCTACGGACAGAGCTATGGCTACACCTTC
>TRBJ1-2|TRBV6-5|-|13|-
CASRRDAYYGYTF
TGTGCCAGCAGACGGGACGCCTACTATGGCTACACCTTC
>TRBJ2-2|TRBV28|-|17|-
CASSFSGRVSGTGELFF
TGTGCCAGCAGTTTTTCCGGCAGGGTGAGCGGCACCGGGGAGCTGTTTTTT
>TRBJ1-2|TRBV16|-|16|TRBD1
CASSQSDRTGLGGYTF
TGTGCCAGCAGCCAATCCGACCGGACAGGCTTGGGCGGCTACACCTTC
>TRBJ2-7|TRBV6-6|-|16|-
CASSYNPGTGVHEQYF
TGTGCCAGCAGTTACAACCCAGGGACTGGCGTCCACGAGCAGTACTTC
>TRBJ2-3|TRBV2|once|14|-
CASSGGGGRSTQYF
TGTGCCAGCAGTGGCGGGGGCGGACGAAGTACGCAGTATTTT
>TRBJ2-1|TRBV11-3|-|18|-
CASSSFQFGLNSRDEQFF
TGTGCCAGCAGCTCCTTCCAATTCGGCCTCAATTCGAGGGATGAGCAGTTCTTC
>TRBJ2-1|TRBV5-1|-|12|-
CASSLGRDRQFF
TGCGCCAGCAGCTTGGGGAGGGACAGGCAGTTCTTC
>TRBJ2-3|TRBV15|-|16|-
CATSRSPTENTDTQYF
TGTGCCACCAGCAGATCCCCCACGGAGAACACAGATACGCAGTATTTT
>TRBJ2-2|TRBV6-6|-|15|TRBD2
CASSLLAGGPGELFF
TGTGCCAGCAGCCTTCTAGCGGGAGGGCCCGGGGAGCTGTTTTTT
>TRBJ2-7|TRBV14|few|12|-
CASSQGLYEQYF
TGTGCCAGCAGCCAAGGGCTTTACGAGCAGTACTTC
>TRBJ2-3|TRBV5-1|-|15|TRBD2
CASSPSSGKTDTQYF
TGCGCCAGCAGCCCGTCTAGCGGGAAAACAGATACGCAGTATTTT
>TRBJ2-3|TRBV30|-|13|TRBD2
CAWAGLGTDTQYF
TGTGCCTGGGCGGGACTAGGCACAGATACGCAGTATTTT
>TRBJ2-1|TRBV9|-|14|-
CASSEGTPYNEQFF
TGTGCCAGCAGCGAGGGGACCCCCTACAATGAGCAGTTCTTC
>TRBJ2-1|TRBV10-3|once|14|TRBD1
CAISDVTGENEQFF
TGTGCCATCAGTGATGTGACAGGGGAGAATGAGCAGTTCTTC
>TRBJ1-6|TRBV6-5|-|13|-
CASSYREASPLHF
TGTGCCAGCAGTTACAGGGAGGCTTCACCCCTCCACTTT
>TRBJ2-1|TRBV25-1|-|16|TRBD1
CASSAGTGFSYNEQFF
TGTGCCAGCAGTGCCGGGACAGGGTTCTCCTACAATGAGCAGTTCTTC
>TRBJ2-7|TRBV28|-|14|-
CASSLYPSSGEQYF
TGTGCCAGCAGTTTGTATCCTAGCTCGGGCGAGCAGTACTTC
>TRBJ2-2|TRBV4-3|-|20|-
CASSQERLPSPPLNTGELFF
TGCGCCAGCAGCCAGGAAAGACTACCCTCCCCACCCTTAAACACCGGGGAGCTGTTTTTT
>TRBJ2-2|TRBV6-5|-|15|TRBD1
CASSQTGVWTGELFF
TGTGCCAGCAGCCAGACAGGGGTATGGACCGGGGAGCTGTTTTTT
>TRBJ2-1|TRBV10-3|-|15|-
CAISFAGRSYNEQFF
TGTGCCATCAGCTTCGCAGGGAGAAGCTACAATGAGCAGTTCTTC
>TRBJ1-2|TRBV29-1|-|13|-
CSVQDRTNYGYTF
TGCAGCGTTCAAGACAGGACTAACTATGGCTACACCTTC
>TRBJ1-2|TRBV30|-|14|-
CAFEEGLMRNGYTF
TGTGCTTTCGAGGAGGGATTGATGCGGAATGGCTACACCTTC
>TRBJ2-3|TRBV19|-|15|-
CASSIVTGRGDTQYF
TGTGCCAGTAGTATTGTGACGGGGAGAGGCGATACGCAGTATTTT
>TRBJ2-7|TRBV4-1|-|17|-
CASSQSFSGPIPYEQYF
TGCGCCAGCAGCCAAAGCTTCTCAGGACCCATTCCCTACGAGCAGTACTTC
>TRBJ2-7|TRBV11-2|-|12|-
CASSRVRYEQYF
TGTGCCAGCAGCCGCGTGAGGTACGAGCAGTACTTC
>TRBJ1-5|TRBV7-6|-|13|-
CASSLGRRQPQHF
TGTGCCAGCAGCTTAGGAAGGCGCCAGCCCCAGCATTTT
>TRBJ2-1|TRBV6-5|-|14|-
CASSWVGAYNEQFF
TGTGCCAGCAGTTGGGTGGGAGCCTACAATGAGCAGTTCTTC
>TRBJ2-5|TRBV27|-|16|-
CASSSTIWTHQETQYF
TGTGCCAGCAGTTCTACTATTTGGACCCACCAAGAGACCCAGTACTTC
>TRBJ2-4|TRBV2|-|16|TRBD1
CASSEEGQLWGNIQYF
TGTGCCAGCAGTGAAGAGGGACAGCTATGGGGAAACATTCAGTACTTC
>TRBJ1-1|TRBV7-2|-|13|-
CASSSGTTLRAFF
TGTGCCAGCAGCTCCGGGACGACCCTGCGGGCTTTCTTT
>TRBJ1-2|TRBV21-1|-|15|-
CASSKGAGRFYGYTF
TGTGCCAGCAGCAAAGGGGCCGGAAGGTTCTATGGCTACACCTTC
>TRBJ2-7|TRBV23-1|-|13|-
CASSHGVDYEQYF
TGCGCCAGCTCCCACGGGGTCGATTACGAGCAGTACTTC
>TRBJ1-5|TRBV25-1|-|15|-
CASSESGPGGQPQHF
TGTGCCAGCAGTGAATCCGGGCCAGGAGGACAGCCCCAGCATTTT
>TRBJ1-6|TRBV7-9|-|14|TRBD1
CASSLGQGTSPLHF
TGTGCCAGCAGCTTAGGACAGGGAACCTCACCCCTCCACTTT
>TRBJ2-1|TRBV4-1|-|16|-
CASSRGGFNSYNEQFF
TGCGCCAGCAGCCGGGGAGGCTTTAACTCCTACAATGAGCAGTTCTTC